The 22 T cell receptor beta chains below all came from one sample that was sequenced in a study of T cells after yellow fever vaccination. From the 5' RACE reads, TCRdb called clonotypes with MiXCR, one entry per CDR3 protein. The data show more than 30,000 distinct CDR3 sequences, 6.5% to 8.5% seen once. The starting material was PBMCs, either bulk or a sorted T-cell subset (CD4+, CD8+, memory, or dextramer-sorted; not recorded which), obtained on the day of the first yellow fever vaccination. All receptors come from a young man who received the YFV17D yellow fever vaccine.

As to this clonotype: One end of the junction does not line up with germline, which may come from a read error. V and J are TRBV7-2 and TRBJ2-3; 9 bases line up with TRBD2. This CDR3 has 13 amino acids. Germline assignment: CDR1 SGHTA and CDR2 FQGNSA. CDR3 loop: CASSLAGSDTQYF. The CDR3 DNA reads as TGTGCCAGCAGCCTAGCGGGGTCAGATACGCAGTATTTT.

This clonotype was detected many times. Written as DNA, the CDR3 is TGTGCCAGCAGACCCGGCGACGGTCTCTATGGCTACACCTTC. Translating it yields CASRPGDGLYGYTF. The chain is built from TRBV27 and TRBJ1-2; D not certain. This CDR3 has 14 residues. Germline assignment: CDR1 MNHEY and CDR2 SMNVEV (reference sequence). V gave up 6 bases and J gave up 4 bases, with 15 bases separating them.

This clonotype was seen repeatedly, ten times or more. CDR3: CASRTGTPPDTQYF. The CDR3 DNA sequence: TGCGCCAGCAGGACCGGGACACCCCCAGATACGCAGTATTTT. The rearrangement joins TRBV5-1 to TRBJ2-3, with a tentative D call TRBD1 (6 bases). Germline lookup yields CDR1 SGHRS and CDR2 YFSETQ. V was trimmed by 5 bases and J by 4 bases, leaving 14 bases between them. This CDR3 comprises 14 residues.

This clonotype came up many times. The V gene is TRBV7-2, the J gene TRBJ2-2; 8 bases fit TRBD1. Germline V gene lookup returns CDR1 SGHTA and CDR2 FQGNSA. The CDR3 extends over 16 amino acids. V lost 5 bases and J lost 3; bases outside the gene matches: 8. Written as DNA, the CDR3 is TGTGCCAGCAGCCTCGGAGGGACAGGCTACACCGGGGAGCTGTTTTTT. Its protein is CASSLGGTGYTGELFF. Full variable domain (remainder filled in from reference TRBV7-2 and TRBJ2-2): GAGVSQSPSNKVTEKGKDVELRCDPISGHTALYWYRQSLGQGLEFLIYFQGNSAPDKSGLPSDRFSAERTGGSVSTLTIQRTQQEDSAVYLCASSLGGTGYTGELFFGEGSRLTVL.

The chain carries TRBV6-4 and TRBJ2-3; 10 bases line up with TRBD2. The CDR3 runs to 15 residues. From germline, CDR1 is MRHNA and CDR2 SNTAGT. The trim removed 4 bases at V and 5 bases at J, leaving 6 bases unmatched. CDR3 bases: TGTGCCAGCAGTGGTGCTAGCGGGGGCAAAGATACGCAGTATTTT. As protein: CASSGASGGKDTQYF.

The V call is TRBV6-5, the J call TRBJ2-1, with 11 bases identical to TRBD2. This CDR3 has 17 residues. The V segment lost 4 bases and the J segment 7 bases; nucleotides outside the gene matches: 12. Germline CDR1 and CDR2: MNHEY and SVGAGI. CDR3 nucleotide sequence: TGTGCCAGCAGTTCCCCTCCGACTAGCGGGGCCCTTAATGAGCAGTTCTTC. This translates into CASSSPPTSGALNEQFF.

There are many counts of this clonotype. The CDR3 here is CASSFSLGTGFEKLFF. The DNA of the CDR3 is TGTGCCAGCAGTTTTTCCCTGGGGACAGGGTTTGAAAAACTGTTTTTT. The rearrangement links TRBV6-5 to TRBJ1-4, with TRBD1 identical over 9 bases. The J segment lost 7 bases and the V segment lost 4 bases, leaving 10 bases of the junction unmatched. Looked up from germline, CDR1 is MNHEY and CDR2 is SVGAGI. The CDR3 loop spans 16 amino acids.

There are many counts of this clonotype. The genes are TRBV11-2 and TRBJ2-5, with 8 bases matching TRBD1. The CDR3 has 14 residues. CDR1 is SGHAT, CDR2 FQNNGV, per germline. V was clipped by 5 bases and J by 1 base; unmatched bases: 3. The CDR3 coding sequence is TGTGCCAGCAGCCCGGGACAGGCCCAAGAGACCCAGTACTTC. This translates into CASSPGQAQETQYF.

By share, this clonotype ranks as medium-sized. Written as DNA, the CDR3 is TGTGCCCTTCGGGACACCGGGGAGCTGTTTTTT. Its protein is CALRDTGELFF. The chain has TRBV7-9 and TRBJ2-2; D unclear. Looked up from germline, CDR1 is SEHNR and CDR2 is FQNEAQ (reference sequence). The V end lost 11 bases, the J end lost 3 bases, and 7 bases lay between the germline ends. This CDR3 has 11 residues.

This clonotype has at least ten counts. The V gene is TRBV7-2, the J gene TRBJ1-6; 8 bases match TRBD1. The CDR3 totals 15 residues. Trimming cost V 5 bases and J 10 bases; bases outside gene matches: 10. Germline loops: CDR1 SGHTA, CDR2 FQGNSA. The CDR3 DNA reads TGTGCCAGCAGCACACGGACAGGGAGGTCCTCACCCCTCCACTTT. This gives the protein CASSTRTGRSSPLHF.

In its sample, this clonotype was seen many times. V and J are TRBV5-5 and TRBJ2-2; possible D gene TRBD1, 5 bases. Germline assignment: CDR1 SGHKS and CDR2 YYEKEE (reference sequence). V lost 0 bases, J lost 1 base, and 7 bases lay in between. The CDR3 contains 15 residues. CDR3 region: CASSLVGLNTGELFF. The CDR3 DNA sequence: TGTGCCAGCAGCTTGGTGGGGCTGAACACCGGGGAGCTGTTTTTT. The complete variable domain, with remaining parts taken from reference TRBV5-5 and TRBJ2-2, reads DAGVTQSPTHLIKTRGQQVTLRCSPISGHKSVSWYQQVLGQGPQFIFQYYEKEERGRGNFPDRFSARQFPNYSSELNVNALLLGDSALYLCASSLVGLNTGELFFGEGSRLTVL.

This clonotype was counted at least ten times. Here the CDR3 reads CASSWVDSPLHF. Here the CDR3 DNA reads TGTGCCAGCAGTTGGGTTGATTCACCCCTCCACTTT. The rearrangement uses TRBV6-2 or TRBV6-3 and TRBJ1-6; no reliable D call. Looked up from germline, CDR1 is MNHEY and CDR2 is SVGEGT. This CDR3 has 12 amino acids. Trimming took off 4 bases at V and 8 bases at J, with 6 bases between the two ends.

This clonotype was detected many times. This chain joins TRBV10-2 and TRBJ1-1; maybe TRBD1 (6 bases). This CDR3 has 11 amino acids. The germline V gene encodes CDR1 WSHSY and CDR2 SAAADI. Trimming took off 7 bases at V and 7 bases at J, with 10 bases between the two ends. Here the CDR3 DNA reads TGCGCCAGCACCATAGGGGGTGAAGCTTTCTTT. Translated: CASTIGGEAFF.

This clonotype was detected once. The CDR3 region has the DNA TGCGCCAGCAGCCAAGGCAGAAACGCATACAATGAGCAGTTCTTC. Its protein product is CASSQGRNAYNEQFF. This chain uses TRBV4-3 with TRBJ2-1; no definite D call. Germline CDR1 reads LGHNA; CDR2 reads YSLEER. The length of the CDR3 is 15 residues. Trimming removed 1 base at V and 4 bases at J, with 11 bases between.

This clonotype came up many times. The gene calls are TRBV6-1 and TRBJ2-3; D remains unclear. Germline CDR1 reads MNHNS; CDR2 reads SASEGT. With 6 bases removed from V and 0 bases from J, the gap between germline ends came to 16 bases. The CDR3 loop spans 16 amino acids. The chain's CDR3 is CASSPMTLISTDTQYF. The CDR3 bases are TGTGCCAGCAGCCCTATGACTTTAATTAGCACAGATACGCAGTATTTT.

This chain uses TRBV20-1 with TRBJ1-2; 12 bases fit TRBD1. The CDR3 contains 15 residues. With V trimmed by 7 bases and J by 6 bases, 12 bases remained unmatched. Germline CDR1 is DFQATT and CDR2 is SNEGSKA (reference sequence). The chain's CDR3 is CSVSQPGQGADGYTF. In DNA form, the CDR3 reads TGCAGTGTTAGTCAACCGGGACAGGGGGCGGATGGCTACACCTTC.

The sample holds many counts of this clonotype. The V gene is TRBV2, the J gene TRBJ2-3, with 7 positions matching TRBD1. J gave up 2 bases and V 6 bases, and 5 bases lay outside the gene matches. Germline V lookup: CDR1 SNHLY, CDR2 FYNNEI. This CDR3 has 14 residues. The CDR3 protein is CASSMTGITDTQYF. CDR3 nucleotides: TGTGCCAGCAGCATGACAGGGATCACAGATACGCAGTATTTT.

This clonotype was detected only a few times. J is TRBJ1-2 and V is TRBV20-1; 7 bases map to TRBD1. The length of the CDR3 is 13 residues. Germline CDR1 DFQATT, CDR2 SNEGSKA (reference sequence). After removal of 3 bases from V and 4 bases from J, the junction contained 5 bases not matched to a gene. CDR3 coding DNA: TGCAGTGCTAGTCAGGGGGGGTTCTATGGCTACACCTTC. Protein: CSASQGGFYGYTF.

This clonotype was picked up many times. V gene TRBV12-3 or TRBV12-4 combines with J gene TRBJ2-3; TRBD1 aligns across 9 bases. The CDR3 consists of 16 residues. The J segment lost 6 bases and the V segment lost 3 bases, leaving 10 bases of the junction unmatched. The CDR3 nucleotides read TGTGCCAGCAGTTTTGGGTTTGGAGGACAGGGGGATACGCAGTATTTT. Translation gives CASSFGFGGQGDTQYF.

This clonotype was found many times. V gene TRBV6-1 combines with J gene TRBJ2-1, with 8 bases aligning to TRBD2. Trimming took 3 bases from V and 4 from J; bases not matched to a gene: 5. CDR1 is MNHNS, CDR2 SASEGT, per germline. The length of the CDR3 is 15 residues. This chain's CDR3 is CASSEAGGDYNEQFF. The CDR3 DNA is TGTGCCAGCAGTGAGGCGGGGGGAGATTACAATGAGCAGTTCTTC.

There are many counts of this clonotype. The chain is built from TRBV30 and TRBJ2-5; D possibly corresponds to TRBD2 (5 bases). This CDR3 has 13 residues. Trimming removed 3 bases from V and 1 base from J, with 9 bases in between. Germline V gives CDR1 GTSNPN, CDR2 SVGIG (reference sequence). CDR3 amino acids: CAWRAAAQETQYF. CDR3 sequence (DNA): TGTGCCTGGAGAGCGGCAGCCCAAGAGACCCAGTACTTC.

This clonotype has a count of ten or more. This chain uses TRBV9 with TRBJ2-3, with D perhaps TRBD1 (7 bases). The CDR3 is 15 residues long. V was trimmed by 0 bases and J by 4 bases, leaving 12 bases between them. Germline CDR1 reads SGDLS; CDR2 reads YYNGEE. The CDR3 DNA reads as TGTGCCAGCAGCGTAGCAACAGGGGAGGCAGATACGCAGTATTTT. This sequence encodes CASSVATGEADTQYF. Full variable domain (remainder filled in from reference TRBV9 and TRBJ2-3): DSGVTQTPKHLITATGQRVTLRCSPRSGDLSVYWYQQSLDQGLQFLIQYYNGEERAKGNILERFSAQQFPDLHSELNLSSLELGDSALYFCASSVATGEADTQYFGPGTRLTVL.